This record covers a single TCR beta chain. V lost 3 bases, J lost 1 base, and 9 bases stayed unmatched. The CDR3 is 16 amino acids. Germline values: CDR1 SGHRS, CDR2 YFSETQ. The protocol was immunoSEQ multiplex PCR, while the TCRdb copy is restricted to in-frame clones and leaves out a portion. The table includes approximately 140,000 clones, around 89% detected once. The sample originates from a study of blood T cell repertoires in COVID-19. Background on the study: Nucleic acid was either cDNA or gDNA, and it came from T cells, B-cell-depleted T cells, or PBMCs.

The sample taken for sequencing was peripheral blood. The sequence came from a man aged 45-65 years with active or convalescent COVID-19. The chain has TRBV5-1 and TRBJ1-1; 7 positions match TRBD1. The CDR3 protein is CASSSTGVAWNTEAFF. CDR3 nucleotides: TGCGCCAGCAGCTCAACAGGGGTTGCTTGGAACACTGAAGCTTTCTTT.